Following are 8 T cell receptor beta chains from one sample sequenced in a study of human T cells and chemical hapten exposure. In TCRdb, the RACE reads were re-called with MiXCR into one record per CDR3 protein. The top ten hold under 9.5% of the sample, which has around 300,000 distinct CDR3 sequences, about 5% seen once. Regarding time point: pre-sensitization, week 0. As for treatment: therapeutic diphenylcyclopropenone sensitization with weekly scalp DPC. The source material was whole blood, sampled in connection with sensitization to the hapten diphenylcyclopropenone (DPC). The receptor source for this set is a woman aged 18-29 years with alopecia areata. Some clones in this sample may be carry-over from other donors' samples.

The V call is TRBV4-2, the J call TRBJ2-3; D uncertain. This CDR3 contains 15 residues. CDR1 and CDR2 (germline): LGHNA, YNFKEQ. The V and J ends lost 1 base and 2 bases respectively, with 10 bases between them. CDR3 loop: CASSQVDALTDTQYF. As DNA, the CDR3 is TGTGCCAGCAGCCAAGTAGACGCCCTCACAGATACGCAGTATTTT.

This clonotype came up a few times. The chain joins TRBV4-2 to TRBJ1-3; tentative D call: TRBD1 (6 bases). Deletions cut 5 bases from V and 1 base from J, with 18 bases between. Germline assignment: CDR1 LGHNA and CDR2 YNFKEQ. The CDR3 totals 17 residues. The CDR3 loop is CASSFVPTGVSGNTIYF. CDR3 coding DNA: TGTGCCAGCAGCTTCGTCCCGACAGGCGTATCTGGAAACACCATATATTTT.

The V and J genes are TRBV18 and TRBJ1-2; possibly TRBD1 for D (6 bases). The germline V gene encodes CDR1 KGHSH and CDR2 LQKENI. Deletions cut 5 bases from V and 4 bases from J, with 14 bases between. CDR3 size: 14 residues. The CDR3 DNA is TGTGCCAGCTCAGCCAAGGGGGAGGCCTATGGCTACACCTTC. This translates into CASSAKGEAYGYTF. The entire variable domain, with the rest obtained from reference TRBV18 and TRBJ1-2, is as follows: NAGVMQNPRHLVRRRGQEARLRCSPMKGHSHVYWYRQLPEEGLKFMVYLQKENIIDESGMPKERFSAEFPKEGPSILRIQQVVRGDSAAYFCASSAKGEAYGYTFGSGTRLTVV.

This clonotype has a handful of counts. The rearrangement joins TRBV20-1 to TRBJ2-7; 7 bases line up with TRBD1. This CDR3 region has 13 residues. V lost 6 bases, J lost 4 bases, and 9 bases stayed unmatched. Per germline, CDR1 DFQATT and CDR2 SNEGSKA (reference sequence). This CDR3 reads CSAPRGGNYEQYF. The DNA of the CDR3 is TGCAGTGCCCCGAGAGGGGGCAATTACGAGCAGTACTTC.

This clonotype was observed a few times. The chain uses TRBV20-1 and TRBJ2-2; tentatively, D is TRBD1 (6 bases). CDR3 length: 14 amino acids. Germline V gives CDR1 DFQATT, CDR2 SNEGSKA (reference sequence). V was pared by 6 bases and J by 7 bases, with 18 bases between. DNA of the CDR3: TGCAGTGCCATAGTTGGGGGCGCTGGCGGGGAGCTGTTTTTT. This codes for CSAIVGGAGGELFF.

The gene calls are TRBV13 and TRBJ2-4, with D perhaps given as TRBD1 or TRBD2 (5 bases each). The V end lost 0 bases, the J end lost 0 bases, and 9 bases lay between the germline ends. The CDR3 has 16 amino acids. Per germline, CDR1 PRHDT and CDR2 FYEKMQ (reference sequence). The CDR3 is CASSLGGGAAKNIQYF. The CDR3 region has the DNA TGTGCCAGCAGCTTAGGTGGGGGAGCAGCCAAAAACATTCAGTACTTC. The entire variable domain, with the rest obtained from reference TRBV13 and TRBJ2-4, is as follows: AAGVIQSPRHLIKEKRETATLKCYPIPRHDTVYWYQQGPGQDPQFLISFYEKMQSDKGSIPDRFSAQQFSDYHSELNMSSLELGDSALYFCASSLGGGAAKNIQYFGAGTRLSVL.

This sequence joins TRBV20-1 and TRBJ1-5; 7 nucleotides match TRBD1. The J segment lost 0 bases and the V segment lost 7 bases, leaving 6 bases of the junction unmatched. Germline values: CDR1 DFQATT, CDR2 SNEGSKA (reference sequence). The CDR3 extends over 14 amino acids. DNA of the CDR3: TGCAGTGTCATCGGGACAGCTAGCAATCAGCCCCAGCATTTT. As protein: CSVIGTASNQPQHF.

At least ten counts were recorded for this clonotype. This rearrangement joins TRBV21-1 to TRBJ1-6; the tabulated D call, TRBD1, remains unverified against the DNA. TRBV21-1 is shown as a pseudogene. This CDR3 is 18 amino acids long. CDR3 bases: TGTGCCAGCCCACTCGATGAGGACAGGATGAATCCGGGTTCACCCCTCCACTTT. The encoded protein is CASPLDEDRMNPGSPLHF.